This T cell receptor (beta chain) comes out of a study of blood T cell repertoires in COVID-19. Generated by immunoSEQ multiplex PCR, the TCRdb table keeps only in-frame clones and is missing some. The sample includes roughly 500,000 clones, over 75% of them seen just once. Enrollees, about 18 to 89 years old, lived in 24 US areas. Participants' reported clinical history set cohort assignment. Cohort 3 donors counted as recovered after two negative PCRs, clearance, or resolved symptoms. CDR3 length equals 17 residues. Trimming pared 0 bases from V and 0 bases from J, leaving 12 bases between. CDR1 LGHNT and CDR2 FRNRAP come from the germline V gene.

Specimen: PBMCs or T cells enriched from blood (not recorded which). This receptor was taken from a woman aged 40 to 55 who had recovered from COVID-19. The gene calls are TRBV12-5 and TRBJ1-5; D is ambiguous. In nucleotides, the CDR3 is TGTGCTAGTGGTTTGGTAGAAGCTACCTATAGCAATCAGCCCCAGCATTTT. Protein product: CASGLVEATYSNQPQHF.